This T cell receptor beta chain originates from a study of blood T cell repertoires in COVID-19. Study in general: The origin of the acute and convalescent COVID-19 samples was the United States, Italy and Spain. Sample material is recorded as cDNA or gDNA derived from T cells, B-cell-depleted T cells, or PBMCs.

With 1 base removed from V and 5 bases from J, the gap between germline ends came to 5 bases. Per the germline V gene, CDR1 is SGHTS and CDR2 is YDEGEE. This CDR3 has 12 amino acids. In the original processing: Reference gene primer amplification yielded estimated nucleated cell counts. Only in-frame clones appear in the TCRdb table, and some are missing; sequencing was by immunoSEQ multiplex PCR. Clone size and the V and J calls come from that table; the DNA yielded D and trimming. Here the sample spans around 200,000 clones, 88% being singletons. This TCR was recovered from a man younger than 35 with active or convalescent COVID-19. This chain uses TRBV5-8 with TRBJ2-3; unclear D gene. The sequenced sample was peripheral blood. CDR3 DNA: TGTGCCAGCAGCTTGACTCGAGATACGCAGTATTTT. This codes for CASSLTRDTQYF.